These T cell receptor beta chains were read from a single sample in a study of blood T cell repertoires in COVID-19. Assay: immunoSEQ multiplex PCR; the TCRdb copy retains only in-frame clones and omits some. The sample records around 480,000 clones, approximately 90% being singletons. The material sequenced was PBMCs or T cells enriched from blood (not recorded which). The receptors shown here come from a woman aged 18-29 years who had recovered from COVID-19. Both conserved end residues are part of each CDR3. A D gene is named only where the DNA matches it firmly. Clone size is not always given. Where it is, it says once, few, many or a class for expanded clones.

d_call	v_call	clone_size	j_call	cdr3_nt	cdr3_aa
-	TRBV12-3/TRBV12-4	-	TRBJ2-3	TGTGCCAGCAGGCTAGGTAACGCAGATACGCAGTATTTT	CASRLGNADTQYF
TRBD2	TRBV5-6	-	TRBJ2-3	TGTGCCAGCAGCTTTCGGTGGCTAGCGGGGGTTAGAACAGATACGCAGTATTTT	CASSFRWLAGVRTDTQYF
-	TRBV18	-	TRBJ1-3	TGTGCCAGCTCACCAGGGGTCGTGGGAGCAGGAAACACCATATATTTT	CASSPGVVGAGNTIYF
-	TRBV5-4	once	TRBJ2-3	TGTGCCAGCAGCTTGGGAGATAGGAGAGATACGCAGTATTTT	CASSLGDRRDTQYF
-	TRBV5-8	-	TRBJ1-4	TGTGCCAGCAGCTTAAATCAGGGGACCGGTACCTCTACGGGGGAAAAACTGTTTTTT	CASSLNQGTGTSTGEKLFF
-	TRBV2	-	TRBJ2-1	TGTGCCAGCAGTGGGCTGTTAAACTACAATGAGCAGTTCTTC	CASSGLLNYNEQFF
-	TRBV4-1	-	TRBJ1-6	TGCGCCAGCAGCCAAGAATACCAGGGGAAGGTGTTGTCACCCCTCCACTTT	CASSQEYQGKVLSPLHF
-	TRBV6-5	-	TRBJ1-5	TGTGCCGCGGGGGTCGATCAGCCCCAGCATTTT	CAAGVDQPQHF
-	TRBV12-5	-	TRBJ2-7	TGTGCTAGTGGTTTGGGGCAGGGGATTCCCGAGCAGTACTTC	CASGLGQGIPEQYF
-	TRBV27	-	TRBJ1-5	TGTGCCAGCAGTTTGGAGGGTAGCAATCAGCCCCAGCATTTT	CASSLEGSNQPQHF
TRBD2	TRBV5-1	-	TRBJ2-1	TGCGCCAGCAGCTTGGAGCGGCGGGGGGAGAAGAATGAGCAGTTCTTC	CASSLERRGEKNEQFF
-	TRBV11-2	-	TRBJ1-3	TGTGCCAGCAGCTTGGGGCCGACCTCTGGAAACACCATATATTTT	CASSLGPTSGNTIYF
TRBD2	TRBV5-1	-	TRBJ2-1	TGCGCCAGCAGCTTGGATTCTGGCGGGGGGGCCAGGAATGAGCAGTTCTTC	CASSLDSGGGARNEQFF
TRBD1	TRBV7-9	many	TRBJ1-1	TGTGCCAGCAGCCCCCCCGGCCGACAGGGGAACGCTTTCTTT	CASSPPGRQGNAFF
-	TRBV15	-	TRBJ2-1	TGTGCCACCAGCAGTACTCGAGACTGGTACAATGAGCAGTTCTTC	CATSSTRDWYNEQFF
-	TRBV4-1	-	TRBJ1-1	TGCGCCAGCAGCCTCGTGGGGCTGAACACTGAAGCTTTCTTT	CASSLVGLNTEAFF
TRBD1	TRBV5-8	-	TRBJ2-7	TGTGCCAGCAGCCCGTTAGGGACAGGGTTCTCCTACGAGCAGTACTTC	CASSPLGTGFSYEQYF
TRBD2	TRBV30	once	TRBJ2-1	TGTGCCTGCCTGGGCCCTAGCGGGGGGATTTCCTACAATGAGCAGTTCTTC	CACLGPSGGISYNEQFF